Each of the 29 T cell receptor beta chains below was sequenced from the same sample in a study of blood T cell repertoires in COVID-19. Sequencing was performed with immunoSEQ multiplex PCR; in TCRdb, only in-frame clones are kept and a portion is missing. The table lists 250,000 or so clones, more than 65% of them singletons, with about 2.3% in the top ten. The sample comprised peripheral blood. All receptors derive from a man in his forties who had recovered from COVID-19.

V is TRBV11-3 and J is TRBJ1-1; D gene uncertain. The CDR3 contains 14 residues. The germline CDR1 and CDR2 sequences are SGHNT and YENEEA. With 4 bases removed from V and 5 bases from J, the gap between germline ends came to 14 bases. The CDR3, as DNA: TGTGCCAGCAGCTCACTAGGGTGGGGAACTGAAGCTTTCTTT. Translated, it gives CASSSLGWGTEAFF.

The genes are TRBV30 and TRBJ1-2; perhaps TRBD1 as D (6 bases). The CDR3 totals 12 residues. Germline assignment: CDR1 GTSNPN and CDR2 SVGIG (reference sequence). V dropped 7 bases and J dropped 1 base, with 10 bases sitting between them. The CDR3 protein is CASGQINYGYTF. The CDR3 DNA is TGTGCCTCAGGACAGATTAACTATGGCTACACCTTC.

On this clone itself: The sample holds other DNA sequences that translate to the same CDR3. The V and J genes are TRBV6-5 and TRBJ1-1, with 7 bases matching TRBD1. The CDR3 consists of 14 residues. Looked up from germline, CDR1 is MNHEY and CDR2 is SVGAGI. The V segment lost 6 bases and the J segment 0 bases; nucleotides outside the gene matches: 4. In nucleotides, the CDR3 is TGTGCCAGCAGGGACAGGAGCATGAACACTGAAGCTTTCTTT. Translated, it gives CASRDRSMNTEAFF.

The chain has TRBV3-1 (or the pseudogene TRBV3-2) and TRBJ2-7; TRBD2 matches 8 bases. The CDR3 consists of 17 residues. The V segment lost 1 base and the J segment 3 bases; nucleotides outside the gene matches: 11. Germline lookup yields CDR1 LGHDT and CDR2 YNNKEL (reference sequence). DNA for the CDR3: TGTGCCAGCAGCCAAGGACCCCCCAGGGCGGGAGGCTACGAGCAGTACTTC. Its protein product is CASSQGPPRAGGYEQYF.

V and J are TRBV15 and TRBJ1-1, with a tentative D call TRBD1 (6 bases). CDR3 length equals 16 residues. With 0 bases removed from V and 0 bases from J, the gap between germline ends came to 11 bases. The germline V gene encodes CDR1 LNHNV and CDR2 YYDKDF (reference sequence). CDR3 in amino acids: CATSRDTGLLNTEAFF. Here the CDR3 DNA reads TGTGCCACCAGCAGAGACACAGGGCTCTTGAACACTGAAGCTTTCTTT.

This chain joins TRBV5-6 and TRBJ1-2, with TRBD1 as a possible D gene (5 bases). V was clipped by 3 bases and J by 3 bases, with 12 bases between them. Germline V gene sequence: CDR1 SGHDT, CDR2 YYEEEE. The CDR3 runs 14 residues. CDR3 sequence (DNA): TGTGCCAGCAGCTGGACAACAGGAGACTATGGCTACACCTTC. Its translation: CASSWTTGDYGYTF. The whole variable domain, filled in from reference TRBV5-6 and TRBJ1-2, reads DAGVTQSPTHLIKTRGQQVTLRCSPKSGHDTVSWYQQALGQGPQFIFQYYEEEERQRGNFPDRFSGHQFPNYSSELNVNALLLGDSALYLCASSWTTGDYGYTFGSGTRLTVV.

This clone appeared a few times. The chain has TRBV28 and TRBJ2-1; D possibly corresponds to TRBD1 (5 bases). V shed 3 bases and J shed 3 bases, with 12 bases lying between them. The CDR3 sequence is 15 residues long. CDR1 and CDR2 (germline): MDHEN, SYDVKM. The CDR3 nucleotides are TGTGCCAGCAGTTTGTCAGGGAACCTCTACAATGAGCAGTTCTTC. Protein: CASSLSGNLYNEQFF.

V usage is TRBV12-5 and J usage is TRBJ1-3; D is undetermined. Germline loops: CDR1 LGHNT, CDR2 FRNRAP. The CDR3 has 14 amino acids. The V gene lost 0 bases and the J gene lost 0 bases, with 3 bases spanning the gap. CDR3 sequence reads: CASGLVASGNTIYF. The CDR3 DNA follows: TGTGCTAGTGGTTTGGTGGCCTCTGGAAACACCATATATTTT.

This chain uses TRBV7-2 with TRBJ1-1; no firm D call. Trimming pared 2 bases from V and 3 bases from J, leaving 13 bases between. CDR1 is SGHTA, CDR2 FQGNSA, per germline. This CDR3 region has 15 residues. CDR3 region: CASSLYPNSDTEAFF. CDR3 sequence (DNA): TGTGCCAGCAGCTTATATCCCAACTCGGACACTGAAGCTTTCTTT.

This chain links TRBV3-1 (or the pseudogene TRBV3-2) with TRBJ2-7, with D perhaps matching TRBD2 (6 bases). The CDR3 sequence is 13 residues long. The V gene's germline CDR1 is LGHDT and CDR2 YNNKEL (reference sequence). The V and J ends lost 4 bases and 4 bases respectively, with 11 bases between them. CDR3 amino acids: CASSRRAGYEQYF. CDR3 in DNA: TGTGCCAGCAGCCGTCGGGCGGGATACGAGCAGTACTTC.

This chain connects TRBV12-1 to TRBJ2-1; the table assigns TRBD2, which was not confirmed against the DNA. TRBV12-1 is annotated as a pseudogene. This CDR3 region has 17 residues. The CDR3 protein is CASSFPLPGRGGSEQFF. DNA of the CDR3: TGTGCCAGCAGCTTTCCCCTTCCTGGGCGGGGGGGATCTGAGCAGTTCTTC.

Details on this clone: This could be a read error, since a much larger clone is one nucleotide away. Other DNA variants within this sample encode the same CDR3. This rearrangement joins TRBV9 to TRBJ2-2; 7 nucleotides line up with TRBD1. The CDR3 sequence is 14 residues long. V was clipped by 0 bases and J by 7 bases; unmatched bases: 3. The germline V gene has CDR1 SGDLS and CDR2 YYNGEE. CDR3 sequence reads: CASSVVQGDGELFF. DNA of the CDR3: TGTGCCAGCAGCGTAGTTCAGGGGGACGGGGAGCTGTTTTTT.

The CDR3 DNA sequence: TGTGCCAGCAGTTACGAGGGCCCGCAAGATACGCAGTATTTT. This translates into CASSYEGPQDTQYF. V is TRBV6-5 and J is TRBJ2-3; possibly TRBD2 for D (5 bases). The CDR3 is 14 amino acids. Germline CDR1 reads MNHEY; CDR2 reads SVGAGI. V lost 2 bases and J lost 5, with 11 bases in between.

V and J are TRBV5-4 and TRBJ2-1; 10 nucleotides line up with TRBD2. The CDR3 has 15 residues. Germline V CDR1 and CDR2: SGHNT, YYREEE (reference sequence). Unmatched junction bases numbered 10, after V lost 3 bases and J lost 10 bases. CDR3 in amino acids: CASSWVRSGGAEQFF. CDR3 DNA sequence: TGTGCCAGCAGCTGGGTTAGGAGCGGGGGGGCCGAGCAGTTCTTC.

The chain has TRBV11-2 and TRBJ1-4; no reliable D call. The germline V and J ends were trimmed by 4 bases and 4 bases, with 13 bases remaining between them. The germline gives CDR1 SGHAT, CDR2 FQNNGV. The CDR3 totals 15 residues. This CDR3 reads CASSSLRGSNEKLFF. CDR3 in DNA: TGTGCCAGCAGCTCCCTGAGAGGGAGTAATGAAAAACTGTTTTTT.

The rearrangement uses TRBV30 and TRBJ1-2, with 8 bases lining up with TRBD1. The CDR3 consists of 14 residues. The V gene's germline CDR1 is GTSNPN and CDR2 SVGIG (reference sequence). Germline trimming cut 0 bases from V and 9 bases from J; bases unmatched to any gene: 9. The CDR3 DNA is TGTGCCTGGAGTGTACGGGACAGGAGTTTAAGCTACACCTTC. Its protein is CAWSVRDRSLSYTF. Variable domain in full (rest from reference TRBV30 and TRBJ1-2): SQTIHQWPATLVQPVGSPLSLECTVEGTSNPNLYWYRQAAGRGLQLLFYSVGIGQISSEVPQNLSASRPQDRQFILSSKKLLLSDSGFYLCAWSVRDRSLSYTFGSGTRLTVV.

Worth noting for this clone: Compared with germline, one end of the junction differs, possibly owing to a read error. The CDR3 protein is CASSQEGDRHFF. The CDR3 DNA follows: TGTGCCAGCAGCCAAGAGGGGGACAGACACTTTTTC. The chain links TRBV3-1 (or the pseudogene TRBV3-2) to TRBJ2-7; 7 bases match TRBD1. CDR1 is LGHDT and CDR2 is YNNKEL in the germline V gene (reference sequence). This CDR3 comprises 12 residues.

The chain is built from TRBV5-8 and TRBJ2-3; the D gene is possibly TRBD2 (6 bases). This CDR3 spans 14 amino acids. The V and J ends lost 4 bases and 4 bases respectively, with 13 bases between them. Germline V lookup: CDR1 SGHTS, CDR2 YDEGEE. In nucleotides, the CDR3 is TGTGCCAGCAGCAAGGAGGGAGGCGCAGATACGCAGTATTTT. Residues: CASSKEGGADTQYF.

The DNA for the CDR3 is TGTGCCAGCAGCGACGCGCGGTATGGCTACACCTTC. It translates to CASSDARYGYTF. J is TRBJ1-2 and V is TRBV6-2 or TRBV6-3; D not certain. The germline CDR1 and CDR2 sequences are MNHEY and SVGEGT. V was pared by 6 bases and J by 5 bases, with 10 bases between. The CDR3 length is 12 residues.

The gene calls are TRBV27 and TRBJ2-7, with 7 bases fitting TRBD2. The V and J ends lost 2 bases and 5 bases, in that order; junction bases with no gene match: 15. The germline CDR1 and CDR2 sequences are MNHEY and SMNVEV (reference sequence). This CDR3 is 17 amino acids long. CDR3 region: CASSLVMGAGLGHEQYF. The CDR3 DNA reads TGTGCCAGCAGTTTAGTAATGGGTGCTGGACTAGGCCACGAGCAGTACTTC.

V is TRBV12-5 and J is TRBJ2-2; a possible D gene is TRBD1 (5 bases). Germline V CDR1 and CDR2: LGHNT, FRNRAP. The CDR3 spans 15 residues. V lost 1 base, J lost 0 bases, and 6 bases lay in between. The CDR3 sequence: CASGLGGANTGELFF. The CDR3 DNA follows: TGTGCTAGTGGTTTGGGGGGCGCGAACACCGGGGAGCTGTTTTTT. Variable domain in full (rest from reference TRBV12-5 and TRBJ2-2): DARVTQTPRHKVTEMGQEVTMRCQPILGHNTVFWYRQTMMQGLELLAYFRNRAPLDDSGMPKDRFSAEMPDATLATLKIQPSEPRDSAVYFCASGLGGANTGELFFGEGSRLTVL.

The CDR3: CATSRRQGSDTQYF. The CDR3 DNA reads TGTGCCACCAGCAGAAGACAGGGATCAGATACGCAGTATTTT. This rearrangement joins TRBV15 to TRBJ2-3; TRBD1 aligns across 7 bases. This CDR3 spans 14 amino acids. The V gene's germline CDR1 is LNHNV and CDR2 YYDKDF (reference sequence). Germline trimming cut 2 bases from V and 4 bases from J; bases unmatched to any gene: 3.

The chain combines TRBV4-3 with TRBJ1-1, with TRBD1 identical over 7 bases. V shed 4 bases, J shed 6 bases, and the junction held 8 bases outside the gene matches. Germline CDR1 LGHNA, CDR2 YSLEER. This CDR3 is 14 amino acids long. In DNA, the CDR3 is TGCGCCAGCAGCCGGGGTCAGGGGGTCCCTGAAGCTTTCTTT. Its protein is CASSRGQGVPEAFF.

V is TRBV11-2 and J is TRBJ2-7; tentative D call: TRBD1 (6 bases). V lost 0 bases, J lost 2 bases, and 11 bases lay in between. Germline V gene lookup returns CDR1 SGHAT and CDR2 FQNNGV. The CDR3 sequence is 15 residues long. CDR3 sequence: CASSLERTAAYEQYF. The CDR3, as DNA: TGTGCCAGCAGCTTAGAGAGGACAGCCGCCTACGAGCAGTACTTC.

The CDR3 region has the DNA TGTGCCAGCAGAAGACAGGGTTCGACGGTTGGGGTTCAGTACTTC. This translates into CASRRQGSTVGVQYF. The chain is built from TRBV2 and TRBJ2-4, with TRBD1 identical over 7 bases. CDR3 size: 15 residues. CDR1 SNHLY and CDR2 FYNNEI come from the germline V gene. V shed 6 bases, J shed 11 bases, and the junction held 16 bases outside the gene matches.

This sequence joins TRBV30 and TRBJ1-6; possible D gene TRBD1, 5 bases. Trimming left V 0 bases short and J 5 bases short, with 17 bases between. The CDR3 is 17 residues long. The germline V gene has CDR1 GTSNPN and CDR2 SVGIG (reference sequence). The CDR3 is CAWSVPGRDLDNSPLHF. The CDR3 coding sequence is TGTGCCTGGAGTGTCCCAGGGAGGGATCTGGATAATTCACCCCTCCACTTT.

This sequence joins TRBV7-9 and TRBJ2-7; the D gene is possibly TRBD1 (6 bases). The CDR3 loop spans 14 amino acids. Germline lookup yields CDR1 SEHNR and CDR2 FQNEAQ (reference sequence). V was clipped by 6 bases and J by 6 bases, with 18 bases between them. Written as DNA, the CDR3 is TGTGCCAGCAGTCCACATACACAGGGTGTCGAGCAGTACTTC. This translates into CASSPHTQGVEQYF.

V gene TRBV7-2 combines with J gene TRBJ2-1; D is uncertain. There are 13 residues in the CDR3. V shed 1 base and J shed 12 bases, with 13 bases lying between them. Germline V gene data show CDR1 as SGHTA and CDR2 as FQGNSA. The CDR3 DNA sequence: TGTGCCAGCAGCTTAGGATCAATAAGAGGGCAGTTCTTC. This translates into CASSLGSIRGQFF.

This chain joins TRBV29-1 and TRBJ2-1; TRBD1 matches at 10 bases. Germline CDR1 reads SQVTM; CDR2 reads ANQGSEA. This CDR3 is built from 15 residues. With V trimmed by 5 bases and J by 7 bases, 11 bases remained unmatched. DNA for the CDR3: TGCAGCGTTTCCCCGACAGGGGGCTGGTCGAATGAGCAGTTCTTC. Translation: CSVSPTGGWSNEQFF.